The sequence of this T cell receptor beta chain was determined in a study of T cell responses to AZD1222 COVID-19 vaccine. Findings of the study overall: The study identified only six AZD1222 recipients as seropositive at baseline. White British people made up most donors, females outnumbered males, and clonal diversity was possibly underestimated. Two doses of AZD1222 preceded a rise in Spike-specific TCR breadth and depth.

The assay was immunoSEQ multiplex PCR, and TCRdb's table has in-frame clones only and misses some. The table lists under 200,000 clones, approximately 91% of them singletons, with less than 2.5% in the top ten. About this clone itself: The antigen is undetermined.

The sample was peripheral blood, taken on day 0 of AZD1222 vaccination. This sequence was found in an adult in good health.

CDR3 amino acids: CASSPRDTRNNSPLHF. The CDR3 DNA reads as TGTGCCAGTAGTCCCCGGGACACCCGCAATAATTCACCCCTCCACTTT. This chain connects TRBV19 to TRBJ1-6; a possible D gene is TRBD1 (6 bases). Germline V gene sequence: CDR1 LNHDA, CDR2 SQIVND (reference sequence). V was trimmed by 5 bases and J by 5 bases, leaving 16 bases between them. This CDR3 has 16 residues. Full variable domain (outside the CDR3, taken from reference TRBV19 and TRBJ1-6): DGGITQSPKYLFRKEGQNVTLSCEQNLNHDAMYWYRQDPGQGLRLIYYSQIVNDFQKGDIAEGYSVSREKKESFPLTVTSAQKNPTAFYLCASSPRDTRNNSPLHFGNGTRLTVT.